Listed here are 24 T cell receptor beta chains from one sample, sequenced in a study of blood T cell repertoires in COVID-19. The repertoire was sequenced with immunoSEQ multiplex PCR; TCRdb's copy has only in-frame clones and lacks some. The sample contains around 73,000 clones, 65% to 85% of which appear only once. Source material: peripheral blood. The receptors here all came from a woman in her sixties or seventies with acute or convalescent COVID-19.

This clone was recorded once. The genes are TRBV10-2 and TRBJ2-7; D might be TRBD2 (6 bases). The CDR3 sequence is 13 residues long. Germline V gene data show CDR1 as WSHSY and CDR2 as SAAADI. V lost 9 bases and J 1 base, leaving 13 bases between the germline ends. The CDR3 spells CASSGPPSYEQYF. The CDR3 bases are TGCGCCAGTAGCGGTCCTCCATCCTACGAGCAGTACTTC.

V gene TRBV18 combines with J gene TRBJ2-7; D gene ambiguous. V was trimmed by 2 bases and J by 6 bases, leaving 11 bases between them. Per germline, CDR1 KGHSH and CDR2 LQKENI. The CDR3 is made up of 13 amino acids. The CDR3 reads CASSPGLNSEQYF. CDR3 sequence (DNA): TGTGCCAGCTCACCAGGGCTAAACAGCGAGCAGTACTTC.

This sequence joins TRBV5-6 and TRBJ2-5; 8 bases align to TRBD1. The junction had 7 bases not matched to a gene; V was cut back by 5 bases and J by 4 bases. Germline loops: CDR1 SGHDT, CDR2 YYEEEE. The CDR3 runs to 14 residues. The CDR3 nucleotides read TGTGCCAGCAGTATACAGGGGGAAAGAGAGACCCAGTACTTC. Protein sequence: CASSIQGERETQYF.

The CDR3 region is CASRLAGTYEQYF. CDR3 nucleotides: TGTGCCAGCAGGTTGGCAGGGACCTACGAGCAGTACTTC. This chain uses TRBV6-6 with TRBJ2-7, with D tentatively TRBD1 (5 bases). The germline gives CDR1 MNHNY, CDR2 SVGAGI (reference sequence). This CDR3 spans 13 amino acids. The ends were cut back, 6 bases at V and 2 bases at J, with 11 bases in the middle.

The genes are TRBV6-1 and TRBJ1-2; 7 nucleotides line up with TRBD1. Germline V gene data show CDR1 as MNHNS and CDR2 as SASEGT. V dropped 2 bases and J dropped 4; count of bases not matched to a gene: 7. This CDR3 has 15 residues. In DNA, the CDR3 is TGTGCCAGCAGTGAAAGGGGACAGAGCATCTATGGCTACACCTTC. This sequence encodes CASSERGQSIYGYTF.

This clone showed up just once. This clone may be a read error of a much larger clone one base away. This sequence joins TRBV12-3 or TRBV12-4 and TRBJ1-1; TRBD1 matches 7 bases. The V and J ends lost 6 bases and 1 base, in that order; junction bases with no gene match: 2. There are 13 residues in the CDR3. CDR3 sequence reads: CASRRQGNTEAFF. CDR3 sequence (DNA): TGTGCCAGCAGGAGACAGGGGAACACTGAAGCTTTCTTT.

CDR3 region: CATSRQGAEQYF. The CDR3 nucleotides are TGTGCCACCAGCCGACAGGGTGCCGAGCAGTACTTC. The V and J genes are TRBV19 and TRBJ2-7; 7 bases line up with TRBD1. The CDR3 loop spans 12 amino acids. The junction had 9 bases not matched to a gene; V was cut back by 10 bases and J by 6 bases. Germline V gene sequence: CDR1 LNHDA, CDR2 SQIVND (reference sequence).

As DNA, the CDR3 is TGTGCCTGGACAGGGGGCTTCCTAAGCTCTGGAAACACCATATATTTT. This sequence encodes CAWTGGFLSSGNTIYF. The rearrangement uses TRBV30 and TRBJ1-3; TRBD1 matches at 8 bases. The V gene's germline CDR1 is GTSNPN and CDR2 SVGIG (reference sequence). With V trimmed by 4 bases and J by 0 bases, 8 bases remained unmatched. The CDR3 has 16 amino acids. Combining the CDR3 with reference TRBV30 and TRBJ1-3 gives the whole variable domain SQTIHQWPATLVQPVGSPLSLECTVEGTSNPNLYWYRQAAGRGLQLLFYSVGIGQISSEVPQNLSASRPQDRQFILSSKKLLLSDSGFYLCAWTGGFLSSGNTIYFGEGSWLTVV.

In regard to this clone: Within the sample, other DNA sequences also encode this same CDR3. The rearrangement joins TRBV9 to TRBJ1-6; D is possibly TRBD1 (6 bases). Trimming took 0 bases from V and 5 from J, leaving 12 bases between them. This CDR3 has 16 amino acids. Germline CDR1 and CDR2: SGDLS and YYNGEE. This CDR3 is CASSVGHRVDNSPLHF. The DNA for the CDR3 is TGTGCCAGCAGCGTAGGCCACAGGGTGGATAATTCACCCCTCCACTTT.

The CDR3 sequence is CSASGSREQFF. As DNA, the CDR3 is TGCAGTGCTAGCGGGAGTCGCGAGCAGTTCTTC. This chain joins TRBV20-1 and TRBJ2-1; D is perhaps TRBD2 (6 bases). The ends were cut back, 3 bases at V and 10 bases at J, with 10 bases in the middle. CDR3 size: 11 residues. Looked up from germline, CDR1 is DFQATT and CDR2 is SNEGSKA (reference sequence).

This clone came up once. The CDR3 loop reads CASSRLSRDTEAFF. CDR3 sequence (DNA): TGTGCCAGTAGTAGACTCTCCCGGGACACTGAAGCTTTCTTT. The rearrangement uses TRBV19 and TRBJ1-1; D ambiguous. V was clipped by 4 bases and J by 3 bases, with 12 bases between them. The CDR3 runs to 14 residues. Germline CDR1 is LNHDA and CDR2 is SQIVND (reference sequence). The complete variable domain, with remaining parts taken from reference TRBV19 and TRBJ1-1, reads DGGITQSPKYLFRKEGQNVTLSCEQNLNHDAMYWYRQDPGQGLRLIYYSQIVNDFQKGDIAEGYSVSREKKESFPLTVTSAQKNPTAFYLCASSRLSRDTEAFFGQGTRLTVV.

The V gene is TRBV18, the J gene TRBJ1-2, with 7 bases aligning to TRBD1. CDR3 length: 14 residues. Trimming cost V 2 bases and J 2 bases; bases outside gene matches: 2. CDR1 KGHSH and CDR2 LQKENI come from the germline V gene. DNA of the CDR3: TGTGCCAGCTCACCAAAACAGGGGAACTATGGCTACACCTTC. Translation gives CASSPKQGNYGYTF.

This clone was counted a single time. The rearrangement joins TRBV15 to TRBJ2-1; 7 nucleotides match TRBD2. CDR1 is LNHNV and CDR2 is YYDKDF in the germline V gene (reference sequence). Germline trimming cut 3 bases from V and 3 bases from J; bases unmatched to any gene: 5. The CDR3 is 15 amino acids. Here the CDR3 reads CATSSQGGSYNEQFF. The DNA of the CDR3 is TGTGCCACCAGCAGTCAGGGCGGGAGCTACAATGAGCAGTTCTTC.

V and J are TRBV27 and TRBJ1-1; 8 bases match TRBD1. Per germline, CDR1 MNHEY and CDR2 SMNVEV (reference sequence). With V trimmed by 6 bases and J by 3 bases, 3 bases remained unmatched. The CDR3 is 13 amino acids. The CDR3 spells CASSDRGYTEAFF. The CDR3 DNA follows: TGTGCCAGCAGCGACAGGGGATACACTGAAGCTTTCTTT.

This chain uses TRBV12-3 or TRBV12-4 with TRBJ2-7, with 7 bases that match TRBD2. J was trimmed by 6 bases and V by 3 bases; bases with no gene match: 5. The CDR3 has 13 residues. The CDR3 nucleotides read TGTGCCAGCAGTTTCGTCCCGGGAGGCGAGCAGTACTTC. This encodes CASSFVPGGEQYF.

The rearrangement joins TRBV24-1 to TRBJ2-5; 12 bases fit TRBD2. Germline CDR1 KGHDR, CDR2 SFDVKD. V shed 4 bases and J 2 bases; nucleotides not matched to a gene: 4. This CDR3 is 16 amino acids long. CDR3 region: CATSDPGLAGQETQYF. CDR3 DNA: TGTGCCACCAGTGACCCTGGACTAGCGGGACAAGAGACCCAGTACTTC.

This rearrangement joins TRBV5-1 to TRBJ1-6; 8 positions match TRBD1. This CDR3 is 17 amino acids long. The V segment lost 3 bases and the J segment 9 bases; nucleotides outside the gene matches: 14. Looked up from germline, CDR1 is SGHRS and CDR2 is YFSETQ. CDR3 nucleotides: TGCGCCAGCAGCTGGGGGACAGGCGGGAGTGGAGGTTCACCCCTCCACTTT. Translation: CASSWGTGGSGGSPLHF.

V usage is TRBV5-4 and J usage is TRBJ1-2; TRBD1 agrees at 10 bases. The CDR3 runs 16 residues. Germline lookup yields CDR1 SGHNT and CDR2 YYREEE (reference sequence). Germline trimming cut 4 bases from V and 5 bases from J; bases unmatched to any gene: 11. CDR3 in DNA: TGTGCCAGCAGCCCTCGGACAGGGGGTTCTGGTTATGGCTACACCTTC. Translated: CASSPRTGGSGYGYTF.

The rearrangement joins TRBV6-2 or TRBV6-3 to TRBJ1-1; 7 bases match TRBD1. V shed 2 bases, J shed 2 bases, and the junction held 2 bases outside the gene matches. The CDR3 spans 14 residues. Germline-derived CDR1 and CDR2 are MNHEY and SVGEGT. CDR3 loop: CASSYTGENTEAFF. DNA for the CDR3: TGTGCCAGCAGTTACACAGGGGAAAACACTGAAGCTTTCTTT.

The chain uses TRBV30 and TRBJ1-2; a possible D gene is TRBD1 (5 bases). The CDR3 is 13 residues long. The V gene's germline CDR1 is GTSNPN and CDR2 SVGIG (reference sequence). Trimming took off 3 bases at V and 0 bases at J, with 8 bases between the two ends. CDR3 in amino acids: CAWRGRANYGYTF. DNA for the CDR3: TGTGCCTGGAGGGGCAGGGCTAACTATGGCTACACCTTC.

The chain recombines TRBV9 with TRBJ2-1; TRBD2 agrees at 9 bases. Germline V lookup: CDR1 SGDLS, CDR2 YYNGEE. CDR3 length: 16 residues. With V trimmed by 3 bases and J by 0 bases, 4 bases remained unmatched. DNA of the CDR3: TGTGCCAGCAGCGCCTATAGCGGGAGCTCCTACAATGAGCAGTTCTTC. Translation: CASSAYSGSSYNEQFF. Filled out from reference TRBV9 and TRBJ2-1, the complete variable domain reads DSGVTQTPKHLITATGQRVTLRCSPRSGDLSVYWYQQSLDQGLQFLIQYYNGEERAKGNILERFSAQQFPDLHSELNLSSLELGDSALYFCASSAYSGSSYNEQFFGPGTRLTVL.

Here the CDR3 reads CASSLAWRGGTTDTQYF. The CDR3 region has the DNA TGTGCCAGCAGCTTAGCGTGGCGGGGGGGGACCACAGATACGCAGTATTTT. This chain links TRBV7-6 with TRBJ2-3, with 9 bases identical to TRBD2. CDR1 is SGHVS, CDR2 FNYEAQ, per germline. V dropped 0 bases and J dropped 2; count of bases not matched to a gene: 6. This CDR3 has 17 residues.

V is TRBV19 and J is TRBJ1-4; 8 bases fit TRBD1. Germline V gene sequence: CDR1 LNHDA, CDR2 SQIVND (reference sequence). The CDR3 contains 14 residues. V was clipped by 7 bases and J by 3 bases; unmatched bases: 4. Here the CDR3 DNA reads TGTGCCAGTACCAGGGGGCGATCTAATGAAAAACTGTTTTTT. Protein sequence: CASTRGRSNEKLFF.

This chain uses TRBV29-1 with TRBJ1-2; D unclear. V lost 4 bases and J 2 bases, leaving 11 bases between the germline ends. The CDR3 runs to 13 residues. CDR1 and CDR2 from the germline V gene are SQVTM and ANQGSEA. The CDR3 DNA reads TGCAGCGTTGGCTCAGGCATAAACTATGGCTACACCTTC. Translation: CSVGSGINYGYTF.